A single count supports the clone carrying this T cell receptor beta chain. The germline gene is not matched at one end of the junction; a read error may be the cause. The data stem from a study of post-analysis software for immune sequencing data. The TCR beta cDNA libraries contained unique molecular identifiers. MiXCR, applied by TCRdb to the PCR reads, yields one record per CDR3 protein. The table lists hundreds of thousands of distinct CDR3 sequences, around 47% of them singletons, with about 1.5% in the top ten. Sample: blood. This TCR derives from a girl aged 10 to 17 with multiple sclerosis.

The CDR3 loop is CASSLAGVIGELFF. CDR3 nucleotide sequence: TGTGCCAGCAGTCTAGCAGGGGTGATCGGGGAGCTGTTTTTT. This chain uses TRBV12-3 or TRBV12-4 with TRBJ2-2, with D perhaps matching TRBD1 (6 bases). This CDR3 is 14 amino acids long.